This TCR beta chain is drawn from a study of blood T cell repertoires in COVID-19. Germline-derived CDR1 and CDR2 are LNHNV and YYDKDF (reference sequence). This CDR3 region has 14 residues. The ends were cut back, 6 bases at V and 2 bases at J, with 10 bases in the middle. TCRdb's copy holds only in-frame clones and misses some; the assay was immunoSEQ multiplex PCR. The sample contains about 260,000 clones, about nine tenths of which appear only once. This rearrangement joins TRBV15 to TRBJ1-4, with TRBD1 as a possible D gene (5 bases). Sequenced material: peripheral blood. This TCR derives from a person under 35 with COVID-19, enrolled during active disease. CDR3 region: CATSPGGTNEKLFF. CDR3 bases: TGTGCCACCAGTCCCGGGGGGACTAATGAAAAACTGTTTTTT.